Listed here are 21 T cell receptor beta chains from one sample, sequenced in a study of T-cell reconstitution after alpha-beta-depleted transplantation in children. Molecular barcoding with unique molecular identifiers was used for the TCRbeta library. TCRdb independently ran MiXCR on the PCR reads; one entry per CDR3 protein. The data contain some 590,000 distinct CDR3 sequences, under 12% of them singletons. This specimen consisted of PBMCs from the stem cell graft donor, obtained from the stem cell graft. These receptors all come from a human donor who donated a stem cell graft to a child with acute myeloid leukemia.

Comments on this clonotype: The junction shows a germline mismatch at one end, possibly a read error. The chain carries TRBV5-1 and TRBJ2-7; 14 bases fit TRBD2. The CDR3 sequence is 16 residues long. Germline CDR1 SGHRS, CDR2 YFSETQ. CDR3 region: CTSSPGLAGGAYEQYF. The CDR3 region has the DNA TGCACCAGCAGCCCCGGACTAGCGGGAGGTGCCTACGAGCAGTACTTC.

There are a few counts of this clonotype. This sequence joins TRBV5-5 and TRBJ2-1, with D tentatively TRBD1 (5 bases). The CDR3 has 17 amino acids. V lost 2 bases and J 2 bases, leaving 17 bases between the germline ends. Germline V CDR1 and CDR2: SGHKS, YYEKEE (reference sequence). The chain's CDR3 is CASSFGPTTAAYNEQFF. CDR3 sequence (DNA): TGTGCCAGCAGCTTCGGACCAACGACAGCTGCCTACAATGAGCAGTTCTTC.

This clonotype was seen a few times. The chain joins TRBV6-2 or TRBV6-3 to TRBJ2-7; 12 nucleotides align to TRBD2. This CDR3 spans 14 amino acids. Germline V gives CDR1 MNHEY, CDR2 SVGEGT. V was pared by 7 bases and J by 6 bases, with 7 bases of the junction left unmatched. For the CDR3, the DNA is TGTGCCAGCATCCAAGGACTAGCGGGAAGCGAGCAGTACTTC. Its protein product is CASIQGLAGSEQYF.

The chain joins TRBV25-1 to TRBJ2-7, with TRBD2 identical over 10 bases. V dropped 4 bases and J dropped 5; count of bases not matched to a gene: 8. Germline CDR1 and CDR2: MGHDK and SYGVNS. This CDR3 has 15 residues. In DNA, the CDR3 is TGTGCCAGCAGTGGCACTTTAGCGGGAGGTCACGAGCAGTACTTC. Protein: CASSGTLAGGHEQYF.

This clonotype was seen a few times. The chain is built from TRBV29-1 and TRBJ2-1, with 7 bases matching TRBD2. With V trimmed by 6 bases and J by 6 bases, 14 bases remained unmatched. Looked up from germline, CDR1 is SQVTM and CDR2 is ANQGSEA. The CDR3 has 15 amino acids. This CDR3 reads CSVAQAVGGINEQFF. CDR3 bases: TGCAGCGTGGCCCAAGCGGTGGGGGGGATCAATGAGCAGTTCTTC.

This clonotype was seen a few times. The CDR3 sequence: CASTSSSPTGELFF. For the CDR3, the DNA is TGTGCCAGCACCTCCAGCTCCCCGACGGGGGAGCTGTTTTTT. The chain combines TRBV12-3 or TRBV12-4 with TRBJ2-2; D unresolved. The CDR3 has 14 amino acids. V gave up 7 bases and J gave up 8 bases, with 17 bases separating them.

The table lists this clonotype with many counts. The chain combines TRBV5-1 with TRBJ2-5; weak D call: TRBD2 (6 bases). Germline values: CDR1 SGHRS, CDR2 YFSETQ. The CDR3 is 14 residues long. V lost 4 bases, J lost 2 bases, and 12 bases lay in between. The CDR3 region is CASSLYGLQETQYF. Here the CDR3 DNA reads TGCGCCAGCAGCCTGTACGGACTACAAGAGACCCAGTACTTC.

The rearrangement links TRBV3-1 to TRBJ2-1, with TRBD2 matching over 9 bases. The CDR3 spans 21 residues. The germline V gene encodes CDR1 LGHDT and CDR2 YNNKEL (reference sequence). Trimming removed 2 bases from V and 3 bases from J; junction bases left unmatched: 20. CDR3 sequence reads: CASSQPIAGVSVAPIYNEQFF. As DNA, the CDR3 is TGTGCCAGCAGCCAACCTATAGCGGGAGTTTCCGTGGCCCCTATCTACAATGAGCAGTTCTTC.

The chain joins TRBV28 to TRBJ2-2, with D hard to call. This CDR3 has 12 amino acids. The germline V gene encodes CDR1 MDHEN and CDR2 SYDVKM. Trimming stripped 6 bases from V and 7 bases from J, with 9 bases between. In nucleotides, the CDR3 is TGTGCCAGCAGCCCGAACCTCGGGGAGCTGTTTTTT. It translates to CASSPNLGELFF.

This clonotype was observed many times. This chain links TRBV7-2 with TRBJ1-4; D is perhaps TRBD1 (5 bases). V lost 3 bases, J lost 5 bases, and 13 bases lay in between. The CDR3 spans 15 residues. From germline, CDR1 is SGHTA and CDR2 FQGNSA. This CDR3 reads CASSFQVRDNEKLFF. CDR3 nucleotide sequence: TGTGCCAGCAGCTTCCAGGTCCGGGACAATGAAAAACTGTTTTTT.

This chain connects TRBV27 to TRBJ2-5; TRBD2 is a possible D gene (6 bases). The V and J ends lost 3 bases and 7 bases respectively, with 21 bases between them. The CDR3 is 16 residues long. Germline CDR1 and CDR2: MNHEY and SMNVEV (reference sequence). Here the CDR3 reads CASSLMKVGGTGTQYF. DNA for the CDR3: TGTGCCAGCAGTTTGATGAAGGTCGGCGGGACCGGGACCCAGTACTTC.

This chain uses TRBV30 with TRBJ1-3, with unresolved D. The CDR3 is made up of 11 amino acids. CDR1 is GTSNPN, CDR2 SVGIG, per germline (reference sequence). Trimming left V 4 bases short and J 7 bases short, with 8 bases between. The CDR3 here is CAWTFGNTIYF. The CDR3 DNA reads TGTGCCTGGACTTTCGGGAACACCATATATTTT.

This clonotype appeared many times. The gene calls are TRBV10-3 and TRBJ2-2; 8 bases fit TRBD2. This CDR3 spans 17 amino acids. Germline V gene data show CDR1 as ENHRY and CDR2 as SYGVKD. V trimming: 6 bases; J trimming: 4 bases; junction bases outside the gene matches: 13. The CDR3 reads CAISPNAGGVGTGELFF. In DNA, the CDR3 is TGTGCCATCAGCCCGAATGCGGGAGGAGTAGGCACCGGGGAGCTGTTTTTT.

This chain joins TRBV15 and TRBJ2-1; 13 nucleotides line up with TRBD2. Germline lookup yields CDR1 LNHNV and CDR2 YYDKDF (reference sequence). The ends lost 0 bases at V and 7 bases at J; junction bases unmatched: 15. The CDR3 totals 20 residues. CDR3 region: CATSRDRGIGTSGIGNEQFF. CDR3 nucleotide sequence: TGTGCCACCAGCAGAGATCGTGGGATCGGGACTAGCGGGATCGGAAATGAGCAGTTCTTC.

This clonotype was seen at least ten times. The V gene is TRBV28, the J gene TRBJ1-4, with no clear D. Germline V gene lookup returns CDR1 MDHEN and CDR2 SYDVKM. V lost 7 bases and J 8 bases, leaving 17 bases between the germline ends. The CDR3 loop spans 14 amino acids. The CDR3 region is CASKSQVLREKLFF. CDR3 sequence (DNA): TGTGCCAGCAAGAGTCAAGTACTGCGGGAAAAACTGTTTTTT.

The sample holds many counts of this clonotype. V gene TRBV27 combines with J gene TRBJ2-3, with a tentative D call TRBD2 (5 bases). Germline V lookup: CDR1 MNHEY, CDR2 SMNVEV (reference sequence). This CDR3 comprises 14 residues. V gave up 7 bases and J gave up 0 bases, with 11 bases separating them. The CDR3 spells CASTKTTSTDTQYF. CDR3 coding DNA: TGTGCCAGCACCAAGACTACTAGCACAGATACGCAGTATTTT.

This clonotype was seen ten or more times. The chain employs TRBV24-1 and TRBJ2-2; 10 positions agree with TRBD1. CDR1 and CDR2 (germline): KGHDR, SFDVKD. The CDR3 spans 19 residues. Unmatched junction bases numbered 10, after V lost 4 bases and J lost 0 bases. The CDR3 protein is CATSDPRTGGGANTGELFF. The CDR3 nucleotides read TGTGCCACCAGTGACCCCCGGACAGGGGGTGGAGCGAACACCGGGGAGCTGTTTTTT.

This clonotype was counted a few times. DNA of the CDR3: TGCAGTGCTAGTCCACATTCCTACGAGCAGTACTTC. It translates to CSASPHSYEQYF. This chain connects TRBV20-1 to TRBJ2-7; D unclear. The CDR3 extends over 12 amino acids. The germline V gene has CDR1 DFQATT and CDR2 SNEGSKA (reference sequence). The germline V and J ends were trimmed by 3 bases and 1 base, with 7 bases remaining between them.

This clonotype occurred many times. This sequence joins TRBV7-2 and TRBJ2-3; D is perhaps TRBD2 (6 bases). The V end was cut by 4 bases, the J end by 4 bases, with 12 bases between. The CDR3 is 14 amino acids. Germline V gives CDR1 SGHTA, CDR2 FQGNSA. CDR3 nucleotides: TGTGCCAGCAGCTACCGCAGACTAGCAGATACGCAGTATTTT. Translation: CASSYRRLADTQYF.

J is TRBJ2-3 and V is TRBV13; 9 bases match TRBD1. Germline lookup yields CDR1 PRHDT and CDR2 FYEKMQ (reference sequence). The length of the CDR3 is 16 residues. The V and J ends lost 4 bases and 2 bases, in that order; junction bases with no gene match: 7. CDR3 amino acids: CASSSSGTGTTDTQYF. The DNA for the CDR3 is TGTGCCAGCAGCTCCTCCGGGACAGGGACCACAGATACGCAGTATTTT.

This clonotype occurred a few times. The CDR3 sequence is CASRGRTAYEQYF. Here the CDR3 DNA reads TGTGCCAGCAGGGGGAGGACAGCCTACGAGCAGTACTTC. This chain connects TRBV27 to TRBJ2-7; D may match TRBD1 or TRBD2 (6 bases each). Trimming pared 6 bases from V and 2 bases from J, leaving 11 bases between. CDR1 MNHEY and CDR2 SMNVEV come from the germline V gene (reference sequence). CDR3 size: 13 residues.